There are a few counts of the clone carrying this T cell receptor (beta chain). Its antigen remains unknown. Sequenced by immunoSEQ multiplex PCR; TCRdb stores in-frame clones only, minus some. The data contain around 1.9 million clones, about 93% of them seen just once; the ten biggest clones take up approximately 1.7%. Naive CD8 cells comprised CD45RO-negative, CCR7-positively selected cells, excluding terminally differentiated effector memory CD45RA+ cells. Every one of the donors was a Caucasian adult that lived in Nashville, Tennessee. These data are taken from a study of shared clonotypes between healthy human individuals. Findings and caveats of the study: The four-donor shared clonotypes exceeded non-shared clonotypes in generation probability, with non-shared ones scoring lower.

The specimen sequenced was naive CD8+ T cells from PBMCs. This clonotype originated in a man between 18 and 29 years old in good health. Some clones in this sample may be carry-over from other donors' samples.

The CDR3 loop is CAISESADMNTEAFF. CDR3 in DNA: TGTGCCATCAGTGAGTCGGCCGATATGAACACTGAAGCTTTCTTT. This rearrangement joins TRBV10-3 to TRBJ1-1; D call uncertain. The CDR3 runs 15 residues. The V gene's germline CDR1 is ENHRY and CDR2 SYGVKD. The V and J ends lost 0 bases and 0 bases respectively, with 8 bases between them.